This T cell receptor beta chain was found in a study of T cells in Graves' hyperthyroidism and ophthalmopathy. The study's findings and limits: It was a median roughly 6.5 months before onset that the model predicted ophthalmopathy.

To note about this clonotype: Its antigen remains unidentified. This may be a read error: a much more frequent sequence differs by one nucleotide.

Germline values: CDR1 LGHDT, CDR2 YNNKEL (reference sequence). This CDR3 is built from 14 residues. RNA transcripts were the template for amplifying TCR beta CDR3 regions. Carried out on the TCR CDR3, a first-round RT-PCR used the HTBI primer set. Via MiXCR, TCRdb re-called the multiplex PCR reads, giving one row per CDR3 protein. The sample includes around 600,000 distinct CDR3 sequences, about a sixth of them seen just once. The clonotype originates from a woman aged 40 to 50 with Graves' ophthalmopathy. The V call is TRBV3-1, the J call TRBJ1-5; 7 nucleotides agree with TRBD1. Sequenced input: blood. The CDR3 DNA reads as TGTGTCAGCAGGAGGGGGCTTGGCAATCAGCCCCAGCATTTT. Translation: CVSRRGLGNQPQHF.